This T cell receptor (beta chain) derives from a study of type 1 and type 2 diabetes patients. Genomic DNA was the PCR template. A primer set of 30 forward and 13 reverse primers amplified the CDR3. MiXCR, run by TCRdb on the multiplex PCR reads, gives a single entry per CDR3 protein. The data contain a few hundred thousand distinct CDR3 sequences, roughly 44% of them singletons. V was shortened by 9 bases and J by 4 bases, with 10 bases between the two germline ends. This CDR3 comprises 12 residues. This receptor was obtained from a man between 18 and 29 years old with type 2 diabetes. The chain is built from TRBV12-3 or TRBV12-4 and TRBJ2-1, with D perhaps matching TRBD2 (6 bases). Sequencing was carried out using peripheral blood mononuclear cells (PBMCs). CDR3 amino acids: CASGGAYNEQFF. Written as DNA, the CDR3 is TGTGCCAGTGGAGGGGCGTACAATGAGCAGTTCTTC.